What follows are 20 T cell receptor beta chains derived from one specimen sequenced in a study of blood T cell repertoires in COVID-19. This table comes from immunoSEQ multiplex PCR, and its TCRdb copy is limited to in-frame clones, with some not included. The sample has around 250,000 clones; around 87% are singletons. Source material: peripheral blood. The receptors stem from an older woman with active or convalescent COVID-19.

The rearrangement joins TRBV7-5 to TRBJ2-2; the DNA was not compared with TRBD1, the D call given in the table. TRBV7-5 is given as a pseudogene. The CDR3 runs 16 residues. The CDR3 nucleotides read TGTGCCAGAAGCTTAGTGATTCCAGCGAACACCGGGGAGCTGTTTTTT. Protein sequence: CARSLVIPANTGELFF.

The genes are TRBV3-1 (or the pseudogene TRBV3-2) and TRBJ1-1; a possible D gene is TRBD1 (5 bases). Trimming left V 5 bases short and J 9 bases short, with 16 bases between. Germline V gene data show CDR1 as LGHDT and CDR2 as YNNKEL (reference sequence). This CDR3 spans 13 amino acids. The CDR3 DNA reads as TGTGCCAGCAGCACCCGACAGCAGAACAAAGCTTTCTTT. Translating gives CASSTRQQNKAFF.

CDR3 nucleotide sequence: TGCAGTGCAGAGGGGGCCAACGTCCTGACTTTC. Amino acids: CSAEGANVLTF. The chain couples TRBV20-1 to TRBJ2-6; D is unclear. Trimming pared 6 bases from V and 4 bases from J, leaving 4 bases between. CDR1 and CDR2 from the germline V gene are DFQATT and SNEGSKA (reference sequence). The CDR3 is made up of 11 amino acids.

J is TRBJ1-5 and V is TRBV5-6, with TRBD1 matching 7 bases. Germline-derived CDR1 and CDR2 are SGHDT and YYEEEE. Losses at the gene ends were 3 bases for V and 10 bases for J; bases not matched to a gene: 10. The CDR3 is 14 residues long. CDR3 protein: CASSSRQGRGPQHF. CDR3 sequence (DNA): TGTGCCAGCAGCTCGAGACAGGGAAGAGGACCCCAGCATTTT.

This chain uses TRBV6-2 or TRBV6-3 with TRBJ1-2; TRBD1 agrees at 7 bases. Germline lookup yields CDR1 MNHEY and CDR2 SVGEGT. V was pared by 5 bases and J by 3 bases, with 3 bases of the junction left unmatched. The CDR3 loop spans 13 amino acids. The CDR3 DNA reads TGTGCCAGCAGTCAGGACAGGTACTATGGCTACACCTTC. Amino acids: CASSQDRYYGYTF.

This sequence joins TRBV7-2 and TRBJ2-7, with a weak D call TRBD1 (5 bases). From germline, CDR1 is SGHTA and CDR2 FQGNSA. The V end was cut by 4 bases, the J end by 2 bases, with 15 bases between. The CDR3 is made up of 15 amino acids. DNA of the CDR3: TGTGCCAGCAGCTCCGGAAGGGGAAGGACCTACGAGCAGTACTTC. Its protein product is CASSSGRGRTYEQYF.

The J gene is TRBJ1-1, the V gene TRBV14; 8 nucleotides align to TRBD1. Germline V gene sequence: CDR1 SGHDN, CDR2 FVKESK. With V trimmed by 5 bases and J by 1 base, 9 bases remained unmatched. This CDR3 has 16 residues. As DNA, the CDR3 is TGTGCCAGCAGCGCCAGGGGGCTTTTGGGGAACACTGAAGCTTTCTTT. This sequence encodes CASSARGLLGNTEAFF.

This clone appeared once. This chain uses TRBV6-5 with TRBJ1-4; a weak D match, TRBD1 (5 bases). The length of the CDR3 is 15 residues. Germline assignment: CDR1 MNHEY and CDR2 SVGAGI. The V end lost 7 bases, the J end lost 1 base, and 13 bases lay between the germline ends. CDR3 nucleotide sequence: TGTGCCAGCATGGATTGGGGGGGAACTAATGAAAAACTGTTTTTT. This translates into CASMDWGGTNEKLFF.

V gene TRBV27 combines with J gene TRBJ2-1; 12 nucleotides align to TRBD1. Germline V gene lookup returns CDR1 MNHEY and CDR2 SMNVEV (reference sequence). Trimming at V came to 3 bases and at J to 7 bases, leaving 4 bases not matched to a gene. The CDR3 is made up of 15 amino acids. CDR3 bases: TGTGCCAGCAGTTTGGGGACAGGGGGCCAGAATGAGCAGTTCTTC. This codes for CASSLGTGGQNEQFF.

The rearrangement links TRBV6-5 to TRBJ1-6, with a weak D call TRBD1 (5 bases). Trimming cost V 0 bases and J 8 bases, with 8 bases left between them. This CDR3 is built from 14 residues. The germline V gene encodes CDR1 MNHEY and CDR2 SVGAGI. The CDR3 loop reads CASSYSGGYSPLHF. The CDR3 DNA reads as TGTGCCAGCAGTTACTCTGGGGGGTATTCACCCCTCCACTTT.

The rearrangement joins TRBV6-5 to TRBJ1-5, with 7 positions matching TRBD1. This CDR3 contains 15 residues. Looked up from germline, CDR1 is MNHEY and CDR2 is SVGAGI. After removal of 8 bases from V and 7 bases from J, the junction contained 14 bases not matched to a gene. CDR3 nucleotide sequence: TGTGCCAGCGCCGGGTTAAACAGGGGCGGCCAGCCCCAGCATTTT. This codes for CASAGLNRGGQPQHF.

The V and J genes are TRBV11-3 and TRBJ2-2, with 9 bases aligning to TRBD1. Germline CDR1 and CDR2: SGHNT and YENEEA. Trimming cost V 5 bases and J 4 bases; bases outside gene matches: 5. The CDR3 consists of 15 residues. The CDR3 sequence: CASSPGQGGTGELFF. CDR3 DNA: TGTGCCAGCAGCCCGGGACAGGGTGGCACCGGGGAGCTGTTTTTT.

This clone was counted only a few times. The chain carries TRBV19 and TRBJ1-6; tentative D call: TRBD1 (6 bases). The V and J ends lost 5 bases and 8 bases respectively, with 13 bases between them. Germline loops: CDR1 LNHDA, CDR2 SQIVND (reference sequence). There are 14 residues in the CDR3. This CDR3 is CASSPQGGDSPLHF. The CDR3 DNA sequence: TGTGCCAGTAGTCCACAGGGCGGCGATTCACCCCTCCACTTT.

This clone was recorded only once. This chain uses TRBV6-6 with TRBJ2-3; D may be TRBD1 (6 bases). With 2 bases removed from V and 4 bases from J, the gap between germline ends came to 13 bases. The CDR3 consists of 15 residues. Per germline, CDR1 MNHNY and CDR2 SVGAGI (reference sequence). The CDR3: CASSYGQGIPDTQYF. The CDR3 DNA reads TGTGCCAGCAGTTACGGGCAGGGGATTCCAGATACGCAGTATTTT.

CDR3: CSASPGLSEQYF. As DNA, the CDR3 is TGCAGTGCTAGTCCCGGGTTATCCGAGCAGTACTTC. The chain links TRBV20-1 to TRBJ2-7; unclear D gene. CDR3 length: 12 amino acids. Germline CDR1 reads DFQATT; CDR2 reads SNEGSKA (reference sequence). V lost 3 bases, J lost 6 bases, and 12 bases lay in between.

V usage is TRBV9 and J usage is TRBJ2-3, with unresolved D. Germline values: CDR1 SGDLS, CDR2 YYNGEE. Trimming shortened V by 0 bases and J by 2 bases, and 10 bases separated the two germline ends. The CDR3 loop spans 15 amino acids. The DNA for the CDR3 is TGTGCCAGCAGCGTAGCCAATGGGCACACAGATACGCAGTATTTT. This translates into CASSVANGHTDTQYF.

The chain links TRBV7-6 to TRBJ1-2, with D possibly matching TRBD1 (6 bases). Looked up from germline, CDR1 is SGHVS and CDR2 is FNYEAQ. The CDR3 length is 17 residues. The V end was cut by 3 bases, the J end by 2 bases, with 19 bases between. The CDR3 sequence is CASSLHPEQGINYGYTF. DNA of the CDR3: TGTGCCAGCAGCTTGCACCCTGAGCAGGGGATAAACTATGGCTACACCTTC.

This chain joins TRBV5-1 and TRBJ2-1; D may be TRBD1 (6 bases). The germline gives CDR1 SGHRS, CDR2 YFSETQ. V was pared by 0 bases and J by 7 bases, with 11 bases between. This CDR3 spans 14 amino acids. The CDR3 coding sequence is TGCGCCAGCAGCTTGGTCCAGGGGTTGAATGAGCAGTTCTTC. It specifies CASSLVQGLNEQFF.

CDR3 nucleotides: TGCAGCGTTTCGACTGACGACTATGGCTACACCTTC. It specifies CSVSTDDYGYTF. The rearrangement joins TRBV29-1 to TRBJ1-2; D remains unclear. V lost 5 bases, J lost 3 bases, and 10 bases lay in between. The CDR3 has 12 residues. The germline CDR1 and CDR2 sequences are SQVTM and ANQGSEA.

V usage is TRBV2 and J usage is TRBJ2-3; D is perhaps TRBD2 (5 bases). This CDR3 is built from 14 residues. Between the trimmed V and J ends, which lost 5 bases and 2 bases, there was a span of 11 bases. The germline gives CDR1 SNHLY, CDR2 FYNNEI. CDR3 DNA: TGTGCCAGCAGTCAACACCTAGCCACAGATACGCAGTATTTT. It specifies CASSQHLATDTQYF.